The 28 T cell receptor beta chains given below trace back to one sample, sequenced in a study of blood T cell repertoires in COVID-19. TCRdb's copy holds only in-frame clones and misses some; the assay was immunoSEQ multiplex PCR. Here the sample spans 250,000 to 350,000 clones, around 89% being singletons. The sequencing sample was made of PBMCs or T cells enriched from blood (not recorded which). The source of these receptors is a woman aged 18-29 years with acute COVID-19.

The gene calls are TRBV15 and TRBJ2-7; TRBD2 agrees at 7 bases. V gave up 1 base and J gave up 3 bases; unmatched junction bases: 18. Germline V lookup: CDR1 LNHNV, CDR2 YYDKDF (reference sequence). There are 19 residues in the CDR3. CDR3 sequence: CATSRGVGEVGRALYEQYF. The CDR3 DNA reads as TGTGCCACCAGCAGAGGGGTAGGTGAGGTTGGGAGGGCCCTCTACGAGCAGTACTTC.

In DNA, the CDR3 is TGTGCCAGTAGCCCTTCGGGACAGTATGGCTACACCTTC. Protein: CASSPSGQYGYTF. The gene calls are TRBV19 and TRBJ1-2, with 7 bases identical to TRBD1. Losses at the gene ends were 6 bases for V and 5 bases for J; bases not matched to a gene: 6. The CDR3 covers 13 residues. Germline values: CDR1 LNHDA, CDR2 SQIVND (reference sequence).

This chain uses TRBV18 with TRBJ2-1; 12 bases are shared with TRBD2. V gave up 4 bases and J gave up 7 bases; unmatched junction bases: 8. Per the germline V gene, CDR1 is KGHSH and CDR2 is LQKENI. CDR3 size: 16 residues. The CDR3 sequence is CASSLSSGRAGNEQFF. The CDR3 coding sequence is TGTGCCAGCTCACTTTCTAGCGGGAGGGCCGGGAATGAGCAGTTCTTC.

The genes are TRBV5-4 and TRBJ2-4, with D possibly matching TRBD1 (5 bases). Germline V CDR1 and CDR2: SGHNT, YYREEE (reference sequence). Trimming took off 0 bases at V and 1 base at J, with 11 bases between the two ends. This CDR3 has 16 residues. Here the CDR3 DNA reads TGTGCCAGCAGCTTGGCCTTTAAGGGGGCCAAAAACATTCAGTACTTC. It is translated as CASSLAFKGAKNIQYF.

This chain uses TRBV7-9 with TRBJ2-3; 8 positions match TRBD2. Per the germline V gene, CDR1 is SEHNR and CDR2 is FQNEAQ (reference sequence). This CDR3 contains 14 residues. With 7 bases clipped from V and 5 bases from J, the junction kept 8 bases outside the gene matches. The CDR3 DNA is TGTGCCAGCACCCGGGAGGGCCGGGGAGATACGCAGTATTTT. Translating gives CASTREGRGDTQYF.

This chain uses TRBV28 with TRBJ1-2; 8 bases fit TRBD1. Germline-derived CDR1 and CDR2 are MDHEN and SYDVKM. This CDR3 comprises 14 residues. Unmatched junction bases numbered 7, after V lost 6 bases and J lost 4 bases. The DNA for the CDR3 is TGTGCCAGCAGCGCGGACAGGGTTATCTATGGCTACACCTTC. Amino acid sequence: CASSADRVIYGYTF.

The chain combines TRBV7-2 with TRBJ1-5, with D uncertain. The germline V and J ends were trimmed by 1 base and 5 bases, with 9 bases remaining between them. Germline loops: CDR1 SGHTA, CDR2 FQGNSA. This CDR3 has 14 amino acids. The DNA for the CDR3 is TGTGCCAGCAGCTTAGTGGTTGGAGATCAGCCCCAGCATTTT. Encoded protein: CASSLVVGDQPQHF.

The rearrangement links TRBV6-5 to TRBJ1-5; the D gene is possibly TRBD1 (5 bases). Germline assignment: CDR1 MNHEY and CDR2 SVGAGI. V lost 2 bases, J lost 2 bases, and 13 bases lay in between. There are 16 residues in the CDR3. The CDR3 reads CASSYGDGGGNQPQHF. The CDR3 DNA is TGTGCCAGCAGTTACGGGGATGGGGGGGGCAATCAGCCCCAGCATTTT.

The chain joins TRBV7-6 to TRBJ2-3; 7 bases agree with TRBD2. Trimming at V came to 0 bases and at J to 3 bases, leaving 6 bases not matched to a gene. This CDR3 region has 16 residues. Germline assignment: CDR1 SGHVS and CDR2 FNYEAQ. In DNA, the CDR3 is TGTGCCAGCAGCTTAGCGTCTCTGGGAGGGACAGATACGCAGTATTTT. It translates to CASSLASLGGTDTQYF.

The gene calls are TRBV27 and TRBJ2-1; TRBD2 agrees at 10 bases. The germline gives CDR1 MNHEY, CDR2 SMNVEV (reference sequence). V trimming: 6 bases; J trimming: 2 bases; junction bases outside the gene matches: 1. This CDR3 comprises 14 residues. CDR3 nucleotide sequence: TGTGCCAGCAGAGCGGGAGGGCCCTACAATGAGCAGTTCTTC. This translates into CASRAGGPYNEQFF.

This clone was observed once. The rearrangement joins TRBV5-8 to TRBJ1-5; no firm D call. Between the trimmed V and J ends, which lost 0 bases and 0 bases, there was a span of 10 bases. The CDR3 has 16 amino acids. Germline values: CDR1 SGHTS, CDR2 YDEGEE. CDR3 region: CASSLGADLSNQPQHF. The CDR3 bases are TGTGCCAGCAGCTTGGGGGCAGATCTTAGCAATCAGCCCCAGCATTTT.

The chain uses TRBV5-3 and TRBJ1-1; D remains unclear. TRBV5-3 is an ORF, with its function uncertain. V shed 1 base and J shed 3 bases, with 7 bases lying between them. The CDR3 has 13 residues. CDR3 sequence: CARSLYRYTEAFF. As DNA, the CDR3 is TGTGCCAGAAGCTTGTACCGGTACACTGAAGCTTTCTTT.

This CDR3 is CASSIGREVPYEQYF. DNA for the CDR3: TGTGCCAGTAGTATTGGCAGGGAGGTACCCTACGAGCAGTACTTC. V usage is TRBV19 and J usage is TRBJ2-7; maybe TRBD2 (6 bases). Germline CDR1 reads LNHDA; CDR2 reads SQIVND (reference sequence). Trimming stripped 3 bases from V and 2 bases from J, with 14 bases between. The CDR3 runs to 15 residues.

This chain uses TRBV7-3 with TRBJ2-7, with a possible D match to TRBD2 (5 bases). The CDR3 length is 14 residues. V lost 4 bases, J lost 6 bases, and 16 bases lay in between. CDR1 and CDR2 from the germline V gene are SGHTA and FQGTGA. The CDR3 region is CASSSPQRASEQYF. In nucleotides, the CDR3 is TGTGCCAGCAGCTCCCCGCAGAGGGCGTCCGAGCAGTACTTC.

The gene calls are TRBV7-6 and TRBJ2-1; 7 bases map to TRBD2. V lost 3 bases and J lost 8; bases outside the gene matches: 1. The CDR3 has 12 residues. From germline, CDR1 is SGHVS and CDR2 FNYEAQ. Here the CDR3 reads CASSFREDEQFF. The CDR3, as DNA: TGTGCCAGCAGCTTCCGGGAGGATGAGCAGTTCTTC.

The V call is TRBV28, the J call TRBJ1-1; 9 bases map to TRBD1. Germline assignment: CDR1 MDHEN and CDR2 SYDVKM. There are 16 residues in the CDR3. V dropped 4 bases and J dropped 6; count of bases not matched to a gene: 12. This chain's CDR3 is CASSSAQGATGPEAFF. The CDR3 DNA sequence: TGTGCCAGCAGTTCCGCACAGGGGGCGACGGGCCCTGAAGCTTTCTTT.

About this clone: Other nucleotide sequences in the sample specify the same CDR3. This rearrangement joins TRBV2 to TRBJ2-7; D is uncertain. The CDR3 loop spans 11 amino acids. Trimming took off 6 bases at V and 1 base at J, with 4 bases between the two ends. Per the germline V gene, CDR1 is SNHLY and CDR2 is FYNNEI. The chain's CDR3 is CASSASYEQYF. CDR3 nucleotides: TGTGCCAGCAGCGCGTCCTACGAGCAGTACTTC.

CDR3 nucleotides: TGTGCCAGCAGTTTCGTCCGAAGGGGCTATGGCTACACCTTC. Translating gives CASSFVRRGYGYTF. The chain combines TRBV28 with TRBJ1-2; maybe TRBD1 (5 bases). The V end was cut by 3 bases, the J end by 4 bases, with 12 bases between. The CDR3 spans 14 residues. CDR1 is MDHEN, CDR2 SYDVKM, per germline.

The rearrangement uses TRBV28 and TRBJ1-5; D uncertain. V was trimmed by 3 bases and J by 6 bases, leaving 3 bases between them. The CDR3 is made up of 11 amino acids. Germline CDR1 reads MDHEN; CDR2 reads SYDVKM. CDR3: CASSFVQPQHF. The CDR3 DNA reads TGTGCCAGCAGTTTCGTTCAGCCCCAGCATTTT.

As concerns this clone: This CDR3 is also generated by other DNA sequences in the sample. This rearrangement joins TRBV28 to TRBJ2-7, with 7 bases lining up with TRBD1. The V and J ends lost 3 bases and 2 bases, in that order; junction bases with no gene match: 4. This CDR3 is built from 14 residues. Germline loops: CDR1 MDHEN, CDR2 SYDVKM. CDR3 sequence: CASSLTGQTYEQYF. In nucleotides, the CDR3 is TGTGCCAGCAGTTTGACAGGGCAGACCTACGAGCAGTACTTC.

This CDR3 is CASSPILTSGNNEQFF. In nucleotides, the CDR3 is TGTGCCAGCTCACCAATCCTGACTAGCGGAAACAATGAGCAGTTCTTC. V usage is TRBV18 and J usage is TRBJ2-1, with TRBD2 matching 9 bases. Unmatched junction bases numbered 7, after V lost 2 bases and J lost 5 bases. Germline V lookup: CDR1 KGHSH, CDR2 LQKENI. The CDR3 is 16 residues long.

This clone was found a few times. This chain links TRBV5-1 with TRBJ1-2; 7 bases match TRBD1. The germline gives CDR1 SGHRS, CDR2 YFSETQ. The CDR3 runs to 17 residues. The junction had 12 bases not matched to a gene; V was cut back by 4 bases and J by 0 bases. CDR3 nucleotide sequence: TGCGCCAGCAGCCATCCGGGACAGAAGAACGCTAACTATGGCTACACCTTC. This sequence encodes CASSHPGQKNANYGYTF.

This chain connects TRBV9 to TRBJ2-2; D possibly corresponds to TRBD2 (5 bases). The CDR3 has 14 residues. In germline, CDR1 is SGDLS, CDR2 YYNGEE. Trimming removed 5 bases from V and 3 bases from J, with 11 bases in between. In nucleotides, the CDR3 is TGTGCCAGCAGAAGGGAGAGGTACACCGGGGAGCTGTTTTTT. Encoded protein: CASRRERYTGELFF.

The V gene is TRBV5-1, the J gene TRBJ1-2, with TRBD1 identical over 8 bases. V trimming: 0 bases; J trimming: 4 bases; junction bases outside the gene matches: 8. The CDR3 has 16 amino acids. Germline V CDR1 and CDR2: SGHRS, YFSETQ. Here the CDR3 DNA reads TGCGCCAGCAGCTTGGGCGACCAAACAGGGGGCTATGGCTACACCTTC. Translation: CASSLGDQTGGYGYTF. Supplemented by reference TRBV5-1 and TRBJ1-2, the full variable domain reads KAGVTQTPRYLIKTRGQQVTLSCSPISGHRSVSWYQQTPGQGLQFLFEYFSETQRNKGNFPGRFSGRQFSNSRSEMNVSTLELGDSALYLCASSLGDQTGGYGYTFGSGTRLTVV.

CDR3 sequence (DNA): TGTGCCACTGGGGGCCTTAACGGTGAGCAGTTCTTC. This encodes CATGGLNGEQFF. This rearrangement joins TRBV28 to TRBJ2-1; maybe TRBD1 (6 bases). CDR3 length: 12 residues. Germline V gene lookup returns CDR1 MDHEN and CDR2 SYDVKM. V lost 10 bases and J lost 9, with 16 bases in between.

This sequence joins TRBV11-2 and TRBJ2-1, with D maybe TRBD2 (5 bases). CDR3 length: 15 amino acids. Germline V gives CDR1 SGHAT, CDR2 FQNNGV. V was trimmed by 4 bases and J by 4 bases, leaving 14 bases between them. The CDR3 DNA follows: TGTGCCAGCAGCTCGTGGGTAGCGTCTTACAATGAGCAGTTCTTC. Encoded protein: CASSSWVASYNEQFF.

V is TRBV5-4 and J is TRBJ2-2, with 7 bases matching TRBD2. The CDR3 has 16 residues. CDR1 and CDR2 from the germline V gene are SGHNT and YYREEE (reference sequence). V was clipped by 5 bases and J by 1 base; unmatched bases: 8. The CDR3 DNA is TGTGCCAGCAGTCTCGGGACTACCCGGAACACCGGGGAGCTGTTTTTT. Protein product: CASSLGTTRNTGELFF. Combining the CDR3 with reference TRBV5-4 and TRBJ2-2 gives the whole variable domain ETGVTQSPTHLIKTRGQQVTLRCSSQSGHNTVSWYQQALGQGPQFIFQYYREEENGRGNFPPRFSGLQFPNYSSELNVNALELDDSALYLCASSLGTTRNTGELFFGEGSRLTVL.

For the CDR3, the DNA is TGTGCCAGCAGAAGGACAGCGTTCGACACTGAAGCTTTCTTT. Its translation is CASRRTAFDTEAFF. V gene TRBV27 combines with J gene TRBJ1-1; D might be TRBD1 (6 bases). In germline, CDR1 is MNHEY, CDR2 SMNVEV (reference sequence). CDR3 size: 14 residues. V was clipped by 6 bases and J by 3 bases, with 14 bases between them.